This T cell receptor (beta chain) was identified in a study of T cells in Graves' hyperthyroidism and ophthalmopathy. Overall study findings and caveats: Classification by a 13 V-J model distinguished ophthalmopathy from stable hyperthyroidism. Most thyroid clonotypes with frequency above 0.001 were detected in blood.

With respect to this clonotype: Antigen unknown.

The study left out patients who had uncontrolled infection, other autoimmune disease, pregnancy or lactation. Amplified TCR beta CDR3 regions derived from RNA transcripts. First-round RT-PCR targeting the TCR CDR3 was performed with the HTBI primer set. TCRdb itself ran the multiplex PCR reads through MiXCR, one entry per CDR3 protein. Found here are roughly 500,000 distinct CDR3 sequences, about 45% of them singletons; the top ten hold 19%. Looked up from germline, CDR1 is SEHNR and CDR2 is FQNEAQ (reference sequence). There are 13 residues in the CDR3. After removal of 1 base from V and 7 bases from J, the junction contained 3 bases not matched to a gene.

This chain uses TRBV7-9 with TRBJ1-1; 7 nucleotides align to TRBD1. This clonotype was sampled from an adult woman with Graves' disease, either hyperthyroidism or ophthalmopathy (not recorded which). Sequencing was carried out using peripheral blood or thyroid tissue (not recorded which). The CDR3 DNA sequence: TGTGCCAGCAGCTTAGAGCGGGACAGTGAAGCTTTCTTT. It codes for CASSLERDSEAFF.